This TCR beta chain appears in the sequencing data of a study of blood T cell repertoires in COVID-19 (dated by TCRdb to 2020 to 2021). Looking at the study overall: Samples from collaborators originated in the United States, Italy and Spain and spanned both the acute and convalescent phases of COVID-19. The material from the prospective study consisted of cDNA or gDNA derived from T cells, B-cell-depleted T cells, or PBMCs. Subjects who had been exposed to COVID-19, were actively infected with it, or had recovered from it provided the deeply sampled blood TCRbeta repertoires that made up the dataset. A freely available public database, intended as a resource for researchers studying the immune response to SARS-CoV-2, is where the repertoires were released. Samples were obtained from the ongoing ImmuneRACE study (first 160 participants) and from 1,254 subjects provided by 6 global collaborators. The sample metadata nearly always contained a de-identified subject ID, COVID-19 status, age in years and sex. Where available, HLA class I and class II types were obtained from metadata supplied by the sample provider rather than from assay-based typing.

Here is what the overall study found, with its caveats: How much clinical and demographic metadata was included differed by source and by participant, and the metadata was provided uncurated.

A remark on this clone: Its antigen is unknown. Base qualities are not provided; no much larger clone lies one nucleotide away.

Enrolling through a virtual design, the prospective study's participants ranged in age from roughly 18 to 100 years and lived across about two dozen United States geographic areas. In the prospective study, cohorts were assigned on the basis of participant-reported clinical history obtained from a screening survey and a study questionnaire. Recovered participants in ImmuneRACE Cohort 3 were defined as having two consecutive negative NP/OP PCR tests, clearance from a healthcare professional, or resolution of symptoms. Each participant in the prospective study had whole blood, serum and a nasopharyngeal or oropharyngeal swab collected by mobile phlebotomists. Additional blood draws and questionnaires over a 2-month period could optionally be provided by prospective study participants. Before DNA extraction, blood samples from the prospective study were shipped at room temperature or frozen. CDR1 is given as SEHNR and CDR2 as FQNEAQ, both from the germline V gene (reference sequence). Measured from the cysteine to the phenylalanine, the CDR3 is 13 residues long. Only the CDR3 DNA stays, 39 bases, in frame from base 1. V gives up 1 base and J gives up 7 bases, and the segment between their germline ends measures 8 bases.

TCRbeta CDR3 regions were amplified from genomic DNA using the immunoSEQ Assay, a bias-controlled multiplex PCR. The study's processing was this. Within the assay, amplification of reference gene primers was used to estimate how many nucleated cells each sample contained. To quantify the absolute abundance of each unique TCRbeta CDR3 rearrangement, sequence reads were collapsed and filtered. For each sample, productive Simpson clonality was calculated as the square root of Simpson's diversity index over productive rearrangements. The table was pulled from immuneACCESS by TCRdb, which kept in-frame rearrangements only. Such tables lose some clones; where checked, under half of the loss comes from unresolved V genes, and the rest has no known cause. The V and J calls and clone size were taken over from that table, and D and trimming were inferred from the DNA. The sample table lists just over 300,000 clones, around 86% of them with a count of one. Of the sample, roughly 4% is held by the ten largest clones.

This clonotype originated in a man aged 25 to 40 who had recovered from COVID-19. The sequence is built from TRBV7-9 and TRBJ1-5; the D gene is not confidently resolved. Material: PBMCs or T cells enriched from blood (not recorded which). The CDR3 sequence is CASSLDQIQPQHF. The base sequence is TGTGCCAGCAGCTTAGATCAAATCCAGCCCCAGCATTTT.